This T cell receptor (beta chain) was documented in a study of CD8 T cells in ankylosing spondylitis. Points on this clonotype: Its antigen is not known.

In germline, CDR1 is MGHRA, CDR2 YSYEKL. This CDR3 comprises 14 residues. Trimming pared 1 base from V and 4 bases from J, leaving 8 bases between. TCRdb re-derived calls from the 5' RACE reads in MiXCR, one entry per CDR3 protein. The data show some 130,000 distinct CDR3 sequences, 17% seen once. Overall study findings and caveats: Characteristic, it appeared, of ankylosing spondylitis blood was a TCR beta motif of roughly eight highly homologous variants.

The chain carries TRBV4-1 and TRBJ1-3, with D possibly being TRBD1 (5 bases). The specimen was blood, either unsorted or a sorted T cell fraction (not recorded which). This receptor was identified in a male donor with ankylosing spondylitis. The CDR3 region is CASSQGRGGNTIYF. CDR3 bases: TGCGCCAGCAGCCAAGGAAGGGGAGGAAACACCATATATTTT.